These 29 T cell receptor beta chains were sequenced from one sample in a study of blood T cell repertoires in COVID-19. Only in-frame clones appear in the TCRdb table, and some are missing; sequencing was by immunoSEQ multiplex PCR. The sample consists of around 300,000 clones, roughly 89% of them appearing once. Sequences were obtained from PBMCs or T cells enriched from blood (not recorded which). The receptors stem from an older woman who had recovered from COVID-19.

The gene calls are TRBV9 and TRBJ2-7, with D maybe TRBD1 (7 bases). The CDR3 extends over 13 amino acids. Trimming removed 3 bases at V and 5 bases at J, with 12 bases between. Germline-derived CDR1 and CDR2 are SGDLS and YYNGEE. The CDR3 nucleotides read TGTGCCAGCAGCGCCAGGGGGGCCCACGAGCAGTACTTC. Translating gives CASSARGAHEQYF.

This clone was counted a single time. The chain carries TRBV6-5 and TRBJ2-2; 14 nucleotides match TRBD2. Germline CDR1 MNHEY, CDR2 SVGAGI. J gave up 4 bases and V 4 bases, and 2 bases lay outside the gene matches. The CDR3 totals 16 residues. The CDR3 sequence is CASSSGLAGGTGELFF. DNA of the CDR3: TGTGCCAGCAGTTCCGGACTAGCGGGAGGCACCGGGGAGCTGTTTTTT.

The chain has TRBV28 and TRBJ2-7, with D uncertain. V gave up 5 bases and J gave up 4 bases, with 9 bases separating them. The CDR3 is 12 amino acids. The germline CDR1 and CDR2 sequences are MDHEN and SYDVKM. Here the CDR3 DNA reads TGTGCCAGCAGTGCGCTAGGTTACGAGCAGTACTTC. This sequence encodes CASSALGYEQYF.

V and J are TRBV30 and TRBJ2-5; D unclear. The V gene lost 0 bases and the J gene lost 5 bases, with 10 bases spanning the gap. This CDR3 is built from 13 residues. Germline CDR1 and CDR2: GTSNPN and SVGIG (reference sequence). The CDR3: CAWSVFSRETQYF. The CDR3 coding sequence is TGTGCCTGGAGTGTATTTTCTAGGGAGACCCAGTACTTC. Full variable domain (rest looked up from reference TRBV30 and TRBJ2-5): SQTIHQWPATLVQPVGSPLSLECTVEGTSNPNLYWYRQAAGRGLQLLFYSVGIGQISSEVPQNLSASRPQDRQFILSSKKLLLSDSGFYLCAWSVFSRETQYFGPGTRLLVL.

As DNA, the CDR3 is TGTGCCAGCAGCTTAGTTGCGGGAGCACATACGCAGTATTTT. Encoded protein: CASSLVAGAHTQYF. The J gene is TRBJ2-3, the V gene TRBV11-2; 7 positions match TRBD2. V dropped 1 base and J dropped 7; count of bases not matched to a gene: 5. This CDR3 comprises 14 residues. The germline gives CDR1 SGHAT, CDR2 FQNNGV.

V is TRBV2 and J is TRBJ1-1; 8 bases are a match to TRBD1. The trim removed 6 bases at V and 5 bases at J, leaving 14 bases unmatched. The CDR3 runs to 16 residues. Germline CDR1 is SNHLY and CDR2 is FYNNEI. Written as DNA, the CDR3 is TGTGCCAGCAGCAAGTTGTCCAGGGGGCAAGGGACTGAAGCTTTCTTT. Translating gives CASSKLSRGQGTEAFF.

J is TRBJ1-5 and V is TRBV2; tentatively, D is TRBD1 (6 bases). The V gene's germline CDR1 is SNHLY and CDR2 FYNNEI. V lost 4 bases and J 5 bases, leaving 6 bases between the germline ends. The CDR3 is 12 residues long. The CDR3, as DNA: TGTGCCAGCAGTGGGGGGCATCAGCCCCAGCATTTT. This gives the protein CASSGGHQPQHF.

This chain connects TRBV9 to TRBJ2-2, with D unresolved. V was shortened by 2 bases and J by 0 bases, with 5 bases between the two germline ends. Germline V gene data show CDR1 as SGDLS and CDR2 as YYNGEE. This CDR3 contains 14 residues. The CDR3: CASSVQTNTGELFF. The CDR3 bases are TGTGCCAGCAGCGTTCAAACGAACACCGGGGAGCTGTTTTTT.

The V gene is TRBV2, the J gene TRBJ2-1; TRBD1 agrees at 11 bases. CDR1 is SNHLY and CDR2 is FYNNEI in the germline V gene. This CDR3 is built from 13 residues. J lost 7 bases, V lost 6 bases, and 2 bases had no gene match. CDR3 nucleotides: TGTGCCAGCAGCCGGGACAGGGGGAATGAGCAGTTCTTC. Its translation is CASSRDRGNEQFF. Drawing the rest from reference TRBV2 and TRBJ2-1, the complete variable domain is EPEVTQTPSHQVTQMGQEVILRCVPISNHLYFYWYRQILGQKVEFLVSFYNNEISEKSEIFDDQFSVERPDGSNFTLKIRSTKLEDSAMYFCASSRDRGNEQFFGPGTRLTVL.

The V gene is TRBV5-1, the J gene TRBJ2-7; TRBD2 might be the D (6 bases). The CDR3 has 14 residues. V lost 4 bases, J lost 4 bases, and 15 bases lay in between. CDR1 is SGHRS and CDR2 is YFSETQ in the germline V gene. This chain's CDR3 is CASSPGGETYEQYF. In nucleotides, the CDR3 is TGCGCCAGCAGCCCCGGAGGGGAGACTTACGAGCAGTACTTC.

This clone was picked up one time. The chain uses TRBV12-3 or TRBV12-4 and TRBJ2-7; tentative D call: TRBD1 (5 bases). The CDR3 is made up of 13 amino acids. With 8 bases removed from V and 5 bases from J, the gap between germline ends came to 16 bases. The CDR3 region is CASGVSSRDEQYF. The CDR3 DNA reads TGTGCCAGCGGGGTTAGTAGCAGGGACGAGCAGTACTTC.

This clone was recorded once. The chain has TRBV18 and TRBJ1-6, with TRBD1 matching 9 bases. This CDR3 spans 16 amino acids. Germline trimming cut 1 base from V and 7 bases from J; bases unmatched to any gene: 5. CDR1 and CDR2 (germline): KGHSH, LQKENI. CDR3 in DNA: TGTGCCAGCTCACCACTTTCGGACAGGGGAAATTCACCCCTCCACTTT. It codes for CASSPLSDRGNSPLHF.

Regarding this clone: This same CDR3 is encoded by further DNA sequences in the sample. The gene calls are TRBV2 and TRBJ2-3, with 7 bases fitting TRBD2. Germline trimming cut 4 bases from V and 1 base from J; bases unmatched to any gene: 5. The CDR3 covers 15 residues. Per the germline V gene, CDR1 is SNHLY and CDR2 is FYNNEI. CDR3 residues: CASSGRGGGTDTQYF. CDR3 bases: TGTGCCAGCAGTGGCCGCGGGGGTGGCACAGATACGCAGTATTTT.

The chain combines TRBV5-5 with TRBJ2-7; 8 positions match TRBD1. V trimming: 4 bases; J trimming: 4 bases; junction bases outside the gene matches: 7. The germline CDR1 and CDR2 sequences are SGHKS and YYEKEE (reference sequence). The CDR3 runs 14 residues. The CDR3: CASSAGQGFYEQYF. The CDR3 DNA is TGTGCCAGCAGCGCCGGACAGGGTTTTTACGAGCAGTACTTC. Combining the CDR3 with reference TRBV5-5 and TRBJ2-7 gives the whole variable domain DAGVTQSPTHLIKTRGQQVTLRCSPISGHKSVSWYQQVLGQGPQFIFQYYEKEERGRGNFPDRFSARQFPNYSSELNVNALLLGDSALYLCASSAGQGFYEQYFGPGTRLTVT.

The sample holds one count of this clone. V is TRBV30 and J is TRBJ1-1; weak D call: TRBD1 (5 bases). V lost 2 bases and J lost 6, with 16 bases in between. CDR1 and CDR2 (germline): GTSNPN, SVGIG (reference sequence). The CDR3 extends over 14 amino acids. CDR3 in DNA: TGTGCCTGGAGTTCCCCGGGGGGTAGCCCTGAAGCTTTCTTT. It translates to CAWSSPGGSPEAFF.

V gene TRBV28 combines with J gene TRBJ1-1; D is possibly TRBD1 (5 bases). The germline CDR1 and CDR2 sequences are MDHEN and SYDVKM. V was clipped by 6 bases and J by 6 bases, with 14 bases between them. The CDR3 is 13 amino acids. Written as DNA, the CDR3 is TGTGCCAGCAGCGACTCAGGGCCAGCTGAAGCTTTCTTT. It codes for CASSDSGPAEAFF.

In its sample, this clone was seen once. CDR3 amino acids: CASSLPGGRETQYF. CDR3 DNA sequence: TGTGCCAGCTCACTACCGGGGGGGCGTGAGACCCAGTACTTC. This chain connects TRBV18 to TRBJ2-5; 8 bases map to TRBD2. The CDR3 totals 14 residues. Germline trimming cut 4 bases from V and 5 bases from J; bases unmatched to any gene: 6. From germline, CDR1 is KGHSH and CDR2 LQKENI.

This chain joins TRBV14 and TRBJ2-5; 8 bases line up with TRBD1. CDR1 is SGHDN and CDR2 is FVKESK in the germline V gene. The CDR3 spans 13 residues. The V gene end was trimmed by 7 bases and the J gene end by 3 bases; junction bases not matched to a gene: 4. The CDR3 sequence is CASTGQVEETQYF. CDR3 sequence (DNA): TGTGCCAGCACGGGACAGGTAGAAGAGACCCAGTACTTC. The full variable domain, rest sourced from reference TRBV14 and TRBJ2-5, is EAGVTQFPSHSVIEKGQTVTLRCDPISGHDNLYWYRRVMGKEIKFLLHFVKESKQDESGMPNNRFLAERTGGTYSTLKVQPAELEDSGVYFCASTGQVEETQYFGPGTRLLVL.

CDR3 loop: CASGAAGEAFF. The CDR3 coding sequence is TGTGCCAGCGGGGCTGCAGGAGAAGCTTTCTTT. The chain recombines TRBV2 with TRBJ1-1, with D perhaps matching TRBD1 (5 bases). Germline CDR1 is SNHLY and CDR2 is FYNNEI. This CDR3 is 11 amino acids long. Trimming removed 8 bases at V and 8 bases at J, with 12 bases between.

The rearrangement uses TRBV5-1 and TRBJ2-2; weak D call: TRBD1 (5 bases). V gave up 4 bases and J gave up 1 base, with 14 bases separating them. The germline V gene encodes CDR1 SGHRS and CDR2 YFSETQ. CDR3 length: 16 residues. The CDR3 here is CASSPRTRRNTGELFF. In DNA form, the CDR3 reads TGCGCCAGCAGCCCGCGGACAAGAAGGAACACCGGGGAGCTGTTTTTT.

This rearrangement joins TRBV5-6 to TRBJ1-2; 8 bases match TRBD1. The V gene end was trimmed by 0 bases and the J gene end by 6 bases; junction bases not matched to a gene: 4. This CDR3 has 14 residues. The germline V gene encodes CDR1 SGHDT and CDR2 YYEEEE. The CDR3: CASSLGTGSNGYTF. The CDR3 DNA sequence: TGTGCCAGCAGCTTGGGGACAGGGTCCAATGGCTACACCTTC.

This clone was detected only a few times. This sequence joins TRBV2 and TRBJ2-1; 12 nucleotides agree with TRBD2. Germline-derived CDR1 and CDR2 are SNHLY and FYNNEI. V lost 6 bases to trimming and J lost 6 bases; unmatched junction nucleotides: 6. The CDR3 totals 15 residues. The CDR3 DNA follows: TGTGCCAGCAGGACTAGCGGGAGTCCTCTCAATGAGCAGTTCTTC. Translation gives CASRTSGSPLNEQFF.

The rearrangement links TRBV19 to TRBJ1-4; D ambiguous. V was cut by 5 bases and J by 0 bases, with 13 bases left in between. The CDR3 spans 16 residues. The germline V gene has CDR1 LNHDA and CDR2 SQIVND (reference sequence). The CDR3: CASSGLLVTTNEKLFF. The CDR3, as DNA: TGTGCCAGTAGTGGACTTTTAGTTACAACTAATGAAAAACTGTTTTTT.

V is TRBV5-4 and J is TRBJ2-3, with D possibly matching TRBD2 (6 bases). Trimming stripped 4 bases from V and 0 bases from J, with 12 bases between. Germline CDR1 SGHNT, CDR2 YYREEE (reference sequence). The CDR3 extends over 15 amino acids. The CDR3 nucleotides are TGTGCCAGCAGCGGTCGGGACTTCAGCACAGATACGCAGTATTTT. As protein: CASSGRDFSTDTQYF.

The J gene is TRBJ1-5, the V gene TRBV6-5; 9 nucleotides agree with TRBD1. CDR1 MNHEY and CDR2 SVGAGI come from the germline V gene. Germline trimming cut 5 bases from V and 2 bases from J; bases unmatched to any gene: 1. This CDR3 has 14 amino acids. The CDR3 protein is CASSRQGGNQPQHF. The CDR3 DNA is TGTGCCAGCAGTCGACAGGGGGGCAATCAGCCCCAGCATTTT.

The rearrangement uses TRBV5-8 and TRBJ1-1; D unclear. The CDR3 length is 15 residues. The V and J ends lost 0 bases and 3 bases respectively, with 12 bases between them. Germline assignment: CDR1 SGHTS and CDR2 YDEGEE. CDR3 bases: TGTGCCAGCAGCTTGGCGATGGGGAGAGACACTGAAGCTTTCTTT. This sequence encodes CASSLAMGRDTEAFF.

In DNA form, the CDR3 reads TGTGCCAGCAGGGGAGCCGGCAGACCCAACTATGGCTACACCTTC. It codes for CASRGAGRPNYGYTF. V is TRBV9 and J is TRBJ1-2; D unclear. This CDR3 contains 15 residues. Trimming shortened V by 5 bases and J by 2 bases, and 16 bases separated the two germline ends. Germline CDR1 SGDLS, CDR2 YYNGEE.

The DNA of the CDR3 is TGTGCCAGCAGCTTAGGGACAGCCGAAGAGACCCAGTACTTC. It is translated as CASSLGTAEETQYF. V gene TRBV7-9 combines with J gene TRBJ2-5, with D possibly matching TRBD1 (6 bases). The ends were cut back, 1 base at V and 3 bases at J, with 9 bases in the middle. Germline CDR1 and CDR2: SEHNR and FQNEAQ (reference sequence). This CDR3 region has 14 residues. Looking up the rest from reference TRBV7-9 and TRBJ2-5 gives the full variable domain: DTGVSQNPRHKITKRGQNVTFRCDPISEHNRLYWYRQTLGQGPEFLTYFQNEAQLEKSRLLSDRFSAERPKGSFSTLEIQRTEQGDSAMYLCASSLGTAEETQYFGPGTRLLVL.

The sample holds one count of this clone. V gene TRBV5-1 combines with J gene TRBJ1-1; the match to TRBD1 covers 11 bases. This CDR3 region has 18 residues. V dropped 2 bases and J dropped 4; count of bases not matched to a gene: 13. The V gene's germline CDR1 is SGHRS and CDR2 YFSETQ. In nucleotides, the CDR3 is TGCGCCAGCAGCTTAATAGCCCCGGACAGGGGGCAAAGCACTGAAGCTTTCTTT. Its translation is CASSLIAPDRGQSTEAFF.